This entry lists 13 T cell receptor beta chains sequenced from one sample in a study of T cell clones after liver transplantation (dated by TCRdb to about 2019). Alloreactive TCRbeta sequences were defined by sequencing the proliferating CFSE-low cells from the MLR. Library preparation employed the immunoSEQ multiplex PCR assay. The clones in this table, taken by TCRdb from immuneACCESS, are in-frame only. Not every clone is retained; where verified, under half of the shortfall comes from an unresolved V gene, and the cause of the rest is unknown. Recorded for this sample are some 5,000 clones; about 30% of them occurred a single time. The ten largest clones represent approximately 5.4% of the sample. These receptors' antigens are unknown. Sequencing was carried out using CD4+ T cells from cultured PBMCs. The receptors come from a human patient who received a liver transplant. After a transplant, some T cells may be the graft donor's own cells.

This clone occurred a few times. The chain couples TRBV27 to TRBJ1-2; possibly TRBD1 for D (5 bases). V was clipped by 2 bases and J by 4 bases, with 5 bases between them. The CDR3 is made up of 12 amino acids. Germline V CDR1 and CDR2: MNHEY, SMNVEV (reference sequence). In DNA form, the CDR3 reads TGTGCCAGCAGTTTACAGGGCTATGGCTACACCTTC. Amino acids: CASSLQGYGYTF.

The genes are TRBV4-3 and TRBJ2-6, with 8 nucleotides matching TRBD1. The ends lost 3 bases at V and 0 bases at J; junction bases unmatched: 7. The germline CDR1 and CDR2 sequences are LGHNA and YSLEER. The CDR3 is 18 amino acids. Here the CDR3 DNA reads TGCGCCAGCAGCCACCTTTGGGACAGGTCCTCTGGGGCCAACGTCCTGACTTTC. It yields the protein CASSHLWDRSSGANVLTF.

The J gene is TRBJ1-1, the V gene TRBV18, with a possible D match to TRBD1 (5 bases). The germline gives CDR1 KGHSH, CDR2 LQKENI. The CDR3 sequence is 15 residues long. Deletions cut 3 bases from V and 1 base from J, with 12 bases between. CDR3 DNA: TGTGCCAGCTCACCGTACACAGGCAGGAACACTGAAGCTTTCTTT. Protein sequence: CASSPYTGRNTEAFF.

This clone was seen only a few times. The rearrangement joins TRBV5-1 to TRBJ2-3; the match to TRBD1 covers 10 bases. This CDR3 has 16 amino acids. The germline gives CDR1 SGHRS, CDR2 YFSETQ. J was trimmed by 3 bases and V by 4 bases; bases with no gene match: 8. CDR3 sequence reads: CASSAGDRGVTDTQYF. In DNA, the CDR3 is TGCGCCAGCAGCGCCGGGGACAGGGGCGTAACAGATACGCAGTATTTT.

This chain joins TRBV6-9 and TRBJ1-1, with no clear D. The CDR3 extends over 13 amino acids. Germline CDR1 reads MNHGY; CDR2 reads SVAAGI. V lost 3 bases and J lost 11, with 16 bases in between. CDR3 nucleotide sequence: TGTGCCAGCAGTTACCCACGGTCACGGGTCGCTTTCTTT. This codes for CASSYPRSRVAFF.

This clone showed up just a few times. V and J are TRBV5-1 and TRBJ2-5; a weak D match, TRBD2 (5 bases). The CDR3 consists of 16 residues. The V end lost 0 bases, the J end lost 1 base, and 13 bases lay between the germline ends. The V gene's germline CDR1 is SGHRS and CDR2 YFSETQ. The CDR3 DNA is TGCGCCAGCAGCTTGGGCGGGCCCACATTCCAAGAGACCCAGTACTTC. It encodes CASSLGGPTFQETQYF. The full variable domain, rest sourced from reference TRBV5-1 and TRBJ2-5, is KAGVTQTPRYLIKTRGQQVTLSCSPISGHRSVSWYQQTPGQGLQFLFEYFSETQRNKGNFPGRFSGRQFSNSRSEMNVSTLELGDSALYLCASSLGGPTFQETQYFGPGTRLLVL.

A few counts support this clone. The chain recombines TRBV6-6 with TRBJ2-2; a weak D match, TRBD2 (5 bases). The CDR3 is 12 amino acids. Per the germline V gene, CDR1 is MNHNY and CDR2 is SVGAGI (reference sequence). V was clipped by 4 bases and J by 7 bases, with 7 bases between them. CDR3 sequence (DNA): TGTGCCAGCAGTTTTGAGGGCGGGGAGCTGTTTTTT. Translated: CASSFEGGELFF.

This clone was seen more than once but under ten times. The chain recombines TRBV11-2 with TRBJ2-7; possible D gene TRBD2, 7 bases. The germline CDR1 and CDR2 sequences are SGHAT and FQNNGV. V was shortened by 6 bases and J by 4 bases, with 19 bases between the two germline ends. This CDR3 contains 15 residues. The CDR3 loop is CASSRGQGGGYEQYF. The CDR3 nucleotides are TGTGCCAGCAGTCGCGGCCAGGGAGGGGGTTACGAGCAGTACTTC.

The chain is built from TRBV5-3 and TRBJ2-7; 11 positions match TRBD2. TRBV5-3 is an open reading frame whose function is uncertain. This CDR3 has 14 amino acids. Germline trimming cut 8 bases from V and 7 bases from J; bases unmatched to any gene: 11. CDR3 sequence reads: CASSPTSGRAEQYF. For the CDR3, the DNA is TGTGCCAGCAGCCCTACTAGCGGGAGAGCGGAGCAGTACTTC.

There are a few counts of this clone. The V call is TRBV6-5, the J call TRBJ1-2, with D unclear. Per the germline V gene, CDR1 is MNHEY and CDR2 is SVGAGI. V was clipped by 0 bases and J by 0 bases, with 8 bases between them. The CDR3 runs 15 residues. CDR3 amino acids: CASSYSGVANYGYTF. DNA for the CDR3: TGTGCCAGCAGTTACTCTGGGGTCGCTAACTATGGCTACACCTTC.

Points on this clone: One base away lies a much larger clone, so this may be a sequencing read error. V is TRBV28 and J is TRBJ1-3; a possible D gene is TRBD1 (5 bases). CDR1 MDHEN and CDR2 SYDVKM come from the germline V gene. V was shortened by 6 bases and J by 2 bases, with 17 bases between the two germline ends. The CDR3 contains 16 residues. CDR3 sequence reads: CASSPTGGVAGNTIYF. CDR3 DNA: TGTGCCAGCAGCCCCACAGGTGGGGTGGCTGGAAACACCATATATTTT.

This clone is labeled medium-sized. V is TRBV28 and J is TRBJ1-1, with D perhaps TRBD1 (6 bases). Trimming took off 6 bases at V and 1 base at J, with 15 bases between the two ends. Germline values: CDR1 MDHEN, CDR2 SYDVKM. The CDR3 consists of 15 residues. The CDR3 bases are TGTGCCAGCAGGGGGGCCCGAGGGACGAACACTGAAGCTTTCTTT. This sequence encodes CASRGARGTNTEAFF.

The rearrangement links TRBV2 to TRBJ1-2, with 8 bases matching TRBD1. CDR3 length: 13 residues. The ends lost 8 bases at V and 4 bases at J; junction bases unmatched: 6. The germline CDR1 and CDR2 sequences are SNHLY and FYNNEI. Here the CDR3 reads CASSDRVAYGYTF. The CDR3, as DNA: TGTGCCAGCTCGGACAGGGTGGCCTATGGCTACACCTTC.